This TCR beta chain was sequenced during a study of blood T cell repertoires in COVID-19. Study-level background: Both acute and convalescent COVID-19 samples were obtained from the United States, Italy and Spain.

Per the original methods: Estimated nucleated cell counts came from reference gene primer amplification. Some clones are missing from TCRdb's copy, which holds only in-frame ones; the method was immunoSEQ multiplex PCR. V, J and clone size are those of that table, while D and trimming were read from the DNA. This table has 200,000 to 250,000 clones, approximately 87% appearing once. Sequenced material: peripheral blood. The receptor's source is a man in his sixties who had recovered from COVID-19.

The CDR3 spells CASSAGQGVVPGELFF. CDR3 nucleotide sequence: TGTGCCAGCAGTGCCGGACAGGGGGTAGTCCCCGGGGAGCTGTTTTTT. The chain recombines TRBV6-4 with TRBJ2-2, with 10 nucleotides matching TRBD1. The CDR3 has 16 amino acids. The germline V gene has CDR1 MRHNA and CDR2 SNTAGT. Losses at the gene ends were 4 bases for V and 6 bases for J; bases not matched to a gene: 8.